The 21 T cell receptor beta chains below were found in one sample sequenced in a study of CD8 T cells in ankylosing spondylitis. Regarding the study as a whole: Several highly homologous variants formed a TCR beta motif that appeared characteristic of ankylosing spondylitis blood.

The antigens of these receptors remain unknown. TCRdb reanalysed the 5' RACE reads using MiXCR and keeps one entry per CDR3 protein. The sample holds a few hundred thousand distinct CDR3 sequences, more than 9.5% seen once. Material: blood, either unsorted or a sorted T cell fraction (not recorded which). Every receptor here comes from a male donor with ankylosing spondylitis.

The chain combines TRBV5-1 with TRBJ2-1; 8 nucleotides match TRBD1. Germline CDR1 SGHRS, CDR2 YFSETQ. J was trimmed by 1 base and V by 4 bases; bases with no gene match: 7. The CDR3 sequence is 16 residues long. The CDR3 nucleotides are TGCGCCAGCAGCCAACCCCGGACAGGGTCCTACAATGAGCAGTTCTTC. Residues: CASSQPRTGSYNEQFF.

This clonotype was picked up a small number of times. V usage is TRBV14 and J usage is TRBJ1-2; D unclear. V was trimmed by 0 bases and J by 6 bases, leaving 14 bases between them. The CDR3 loop spans 15 amino acids. Germline CDR1 reads SGHDN; CDR2 reads FVKESK. In nucleotides, the CDR3 is TGTGCCAGCAGCCAAGAAGAGGCGTTCAATGATGGCTACACCTTC. Residues: CASSQEEAFNDGYTF. Looking up the rest from reference TRBV14 and TRBJ1-2 gives the full variable domain: EAGVTQFPSHSVIEKGQTVTLRCDPISGHDNLYWYRRVMGKEIKFLLHFVKESKQDESGMPNNRFLAERTGGTYSTLKVQPAELEDSGVYFCASSQEEAFNDGYTFGSGTRLTVV.

This clonotype turned up a few times. V is TRBV20-1 and J is TRBJ1-2, with 9 positions matching TRBD1. V shed 3 bases and J 6 bases; nucleotides not matched to a gene: 11. The CDR3 totals 15 residues. Germline CDR1 is DFQATT and CDR2 is SNEGSKA (reference sequence). This chain's CDR3 is CSASGGTGPWDGYTF. In DNA form, the CDR3 reads TGCAGTGCTAGTGGGGGGACAGGGCCTTGGGATGGCTACACCTTC.

The chain couples TRBV15 to TRBJ2-3; 7 nucleotides line up with TRBD2. CDR1 and CDR2 (germline): LNHNV, YYDKDF (reference sequence). The V segment lost 4 bases and the J segment 2 bases; nucleotides outside the gene matches: 12. This CDR3 spans 17 amino acids. CDR3 nucleotides: TGTGCCACCAGCACCTTTCCCCTAGCGGCGAACACAGATACGCAGTATTTT. Protein sequence: CATSTFPLAANTDTQYF.

This clonotype occurred a few times. The chain employs TRBV6-2 or TRBV6-3 and TRBJ2-2, with 11 positions matching TRBD1. Losses at the gene ends were 5 bases for V and 2 bases for J; bases not matched to a gene: 4. The length of the CDR3 is 16 residues. Germline V CDR1 and CDR2: MNHEY, SVGEGT. The CDR3 sequence is CASSAGQGANTGELFF. The CDR3, as DNA: TGTGCCAGCAGTGCTGGACAGGGGGCAAACACCGGGGAGCTGTTTTTT.

This clonotype came up a few times. The chain joins TRBV29-1 to TRBJ2-1; 7 nucleotides agree with TRBD2. Germline V gene data show CDR1 as SQVTM and CDR2 as ANQGSEA. V lost 3 bases and J lost 0; bases outside the gene matches: 2. CDR3 length: 14 amino acids. CDR3 amino acids: CSVERESSYNEQFF. CDR3 DNA: TGCAGCGTTGAGCGGGAGAGCTCCTACAATGAGCAGTTCTTC.

The rearrangement links TRBV5-6 to TRBJ2-5, with D possibly TRBD2 on 5 matching bases. Per the germline V gene, CDR1 is SGHDT and CDR2 is YYEEEE. The CDR3 has 16 amino acids. Trimming took 4 bases from V and 7 from J, leaving 23 bases between them. The chain's CDR3 is CASSLVLEVAWGTQYF. The CDR3 DNA is TGTGCCAGCAGCCTCGTATTGGAGGTGGCTTGGGGGACCCAGTACTTC.

In regard to this clonotype: This may come from a read error, since a much larger clone is one base off. CDR3 loop: CASSAASGSLNEQLF. The CDR3 nucleotides read TGCGCCAGCAGTGCGGCTAGCGGGAGTCTCAATGAGCAGCTCTTC. The chain carries TRBV10-1 and TRBJ2-1, with 10 bases aligning to TRBD2. This CDR3 is built from 15 residues. Germline values: CDR1 WNHNN, CDR2 SYGVQD (reference sequence).

V gene TRBV24-1 combines with J gene TRBJ2-3, with a tentative D call TRBD2 (6 bases). This CDR3 contains 16 residues. The germline gives CDR1 KGHDR, CDR2 SFDVKD. V shed 5 bases and J shed 0 bases, with 14 bases lying between them. CDR3 in amino acids: CATSVRRGASTDTQYF. The CDR3 bases are TGTGCCACCAGTGTCCGGCGGGGCGCCAGCACAGATACGCAGTATTTT.

The V and J genes are TRBV12-3 or TRBV12-4 and TRBJ1-2; D is undetermined. With 3 bases removed from V and 4 bases from J, the gap between germline ends came to 6 bases. This CDR3 comprises 12 residues. The chain's CDR3 is CASSFRVYGYTF. The CDR3 DNA is TGTGCCAGCAGTTTTAGGGTCTATGGCTACACCTTC.

This clonotype was seen at least ten times. The V and J genes are TRBV7-9 and TRBJ2-5, with D uncertain. Germline assignment: CDR1 SEHNR and CDR2 FQNEAQ (reference sequence). The CDR3 totals 15 residues. The germline V and J ends were trimmed by 5 bases and 1 base, with 14 bases remaining between them. The CDR3 sequence is CASSLRSSSQETQYF. The CDR3 coding sequence is TGTGCCAGCAGCCTGAGGTCGAGCAGCCAAGAGACCCAGTACTTC.

The chain recombines TRBV7-7 with TRBJ2-7; 7 positions match TRBD1. In germline, CDR1 is SSHAT, CDR2 FNYEAQ (reference sequence). This CDR3 has 13 residues. Losses at the gene ends were 0 bases for V and 6 bases for J; bases not matched to a gene: 2. The CDR3 loop reads CASSLASGGEQYV. The CDR3 DNA follows: TGTGCCAGCAGCTTAGCCTCAGGGGGCGAGCAGTACGTC.

The gene calls are TRBV7-9 and TRBJ1-1, with 9 bases aligning to TRBD1. V gave up 6 bases and J gave up 4 bases; unmatched junction bases: 6. Germline CDR1 and CDR2: SEHNR and FQNEAQ (reference sequence). CDR3 size: 14 residues. The CDR3 DNA reads TGTGCCAGCAGGGCCGGGACAGGGATCACTGAAGCTTTCTTT. Its protein is CASRAGTGITEAFF.

The rearrangement uses TRBV2 and TRBJ2-2, with D hard to call. The CDR3 is made up of 14 amino acids. Germline assignment: CDR1 SNHLY and CDR2 FYNNEI. V gave up 6 bases and J gave up 6 bases, with 14 bases separating them. The CDR3 region has the DNA TGTGCCAGCAGCGGAACAGCTCTTCCCGGGGAGCTGTTTTTT. It encodes CASSGTALPGELFF.

The chain recombines TRBV2 with TRBJ1-6; D is perhaps TRBD1 (6 bases). Trimming cost V 5 bases and J 10 bases, with 15 bases left between them. CDR3 size: 14 residues. Germline-derived CDR1 and CDR2 are SNHLY and FYNNEI. CDR3 loop: CASSSSGVGSPLHF. The CDR3 DNA follows: TGTGCCAGCAGTAGCTCAGGGGTTGGATCACCCCTCCACTTT.

This clonotype has more than one count but fewer than ten. V gene TRBV27 combines with J gene TRBJ2-4; D remains ambiguous. The CDR3 has 12 amino acids. Per the germline V gene, CDR1 is MNHEY and CDR2 is SMNVEV (reference sequence). The V end was cut by 3 bases, the J end by 8 bases, with 8 bases between. The CDR3 spells CASSFKGDIQYF. In DNA, the CDR3 is TGTGCCAGCAGTTTTAAGGGTGACATTCAGTACTTC.

This chain joins TRBV30 and TRBJ2-3, with D perhaps matching TRBD1 (6 bases). Germline values: CDR1 GTSNPN, CDR2 SVGIG (reference sequence). V gave up 3 bases and J gave up 4 bases, with 11 bases separating them. The CDR3 has 13 amino acids. CDR3 nucleotides: TGTGCCTGGAGGAGGGGGAGCGCAGATACGCAGTATTTT. It is translated as CAWRRGSADTQYF.

This chain connects TRBV19 to TRBJ2-2; the match to TRBD1 covers 8 bases. CDR1 and CDR2 from the germline V gene are LNHDA and SQIVND (reference sequence). V shed 3 bases and J 5 bases; nucleotides not matched to a gene: 5. There are 15 residues in the CDR3. The DNA of the CDR3 is TGTGCCAGTAGTATCGGAGACAGGGGAACCGGGGAGCTGTTTTTT. It yields the protein CASSIGDRGTGELFF.

This clonotype was found many times. The V call is TRBV4-2, the J call TRBJ1-2; unclear D gene. The length of the CDR3 is 15 residues. Trimming took 1 base from V and 1 from J, leaving 10 bases between them. Germline CDR1 is LGHNA and CDR2 is YNFKEQ. The CDR3 DNA reads TGTGCCAGCAGCCAAGCTTCGCCGATTAACTATGGCTACACCTTC. This codes for CASSQASPINYGYTF.

This clonotype has at least ten counts. This rearrangement joins TRBV20-1 to TRBJ2-1; TRBD2 agrees at 7 bases. The CDR3 is made up of 14 amino acids. CDR1 is DFQATT, CDR2 SNEGSKA, per germline (reference sequence). J lost 2 bases, V lost 1 base, and 2 bases had no gene match. The CDR3 protein is CSARVLAAYNEQFF. The CDR3 bases are TGCAGTGCTAGAGTCCTAGCGGCCTACAATGAGCAGTTCTTC.

The chain combines TRBV7-2 with TRBJ1-2, with 11 bases fitting TRBD1. V shed 5 bases and J 8 bases; nucleotides not matched to a gene: 4. The CDR3 has 13 residues. Germline lookup yields CDR1 SGHTA and CDR2 FQGNSA. The CDR3 coding sequence is TGTGCCAGCAGCCAGGACAGGGGGCAAGGCTACACCTTC. It yields the protein CASSQDRGQGYTF.